This T cell receptor (beta chain) is from a study of T cell responses to AZD1222 COVID-19 vaccine. This clone was observed a handful of times. What it recognizes is unknown. Assay: immunoSEQ multiplex PCR; the TCRdb copy retains only in-frame clones and omits some. The data contain tens of thousands of clones, around 92% of them seen just once; the ten biggest clones take up less than 6.5%. General observations from the study: The sample set comprised mostly white British donors with more females, and clonal diversity was possibly underestimated.

CDR1 and CDR2 (germline): ENHRY, SYGVKD. The CDR3 length is 14 residues. V lost 2 bases, J lost 8 bases, and 12 bases lay in between. This chain links TRBV10-3 with TRBJ1-4; a weak D match, TRBD1 (5 bases). The receptor was derived from an adult in good health. The specimen was peripheral blood, collected on day 0 of AZD1222 vaccination. The CDR3 sequence is CAISEQGSPEKLFF. DNA of the CDR3: TGTGCCATCAGTGAGCAGGGTTCGCCAGAAAAACTGTTTTTT.